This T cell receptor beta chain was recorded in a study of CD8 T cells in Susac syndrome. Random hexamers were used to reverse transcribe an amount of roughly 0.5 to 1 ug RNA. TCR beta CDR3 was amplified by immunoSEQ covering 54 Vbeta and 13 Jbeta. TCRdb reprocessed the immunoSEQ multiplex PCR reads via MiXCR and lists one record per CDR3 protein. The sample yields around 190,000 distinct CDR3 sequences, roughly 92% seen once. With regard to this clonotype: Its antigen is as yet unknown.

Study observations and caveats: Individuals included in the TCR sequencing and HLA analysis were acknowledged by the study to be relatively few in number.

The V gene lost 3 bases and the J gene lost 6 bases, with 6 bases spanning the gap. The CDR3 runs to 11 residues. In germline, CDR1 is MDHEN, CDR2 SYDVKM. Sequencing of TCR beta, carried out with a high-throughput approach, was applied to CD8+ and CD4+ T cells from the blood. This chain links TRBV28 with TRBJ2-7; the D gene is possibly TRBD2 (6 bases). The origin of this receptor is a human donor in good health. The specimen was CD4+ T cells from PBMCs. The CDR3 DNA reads TGTGCCAGCAGTTTGGGGGGCGAGCAGTACTTC. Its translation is CASSLGGEQYF.